Below, 5 T cell receptor beta chains from the same sample are listed, as sequenced in a study of long-term antiretroviral therapy in people with HIV. The libraries were made with immunoSEQ v3.0 at survey level. Only in-frame clones appear in the TCRdb table, and some are missing; sequencing was by immunoSEQ multiplex PCR. The profile covers tens of thousands of clones, with just under 80% appearing a single time and approximately 8% taken by the ten largest. The source material was unsorted PBMCs, sampled 3.1 years after starting antiretroviral therapy. These receptors came from a woman in her fifties or sixties with HIV.

The chain links TRBV2 to TRBJ1-5; the match to TRBD1 covers 7 bases. Germline CDR1 and CDR2: SNHLY and FYNNEI. V shed 5 bases and J 7 bases; nucleotides not matched to a gene: 2. The CDR3 is 12 amino acids. The CDR3 here is CASSRQGQPQHF. The CDR3 DNA is TGTGCCAGCAGTCGACAGGGACAGCCCCAGCATTTT.

The chain has TRBV9 and TRBJ1-1, with 10 positions matching TRBD1. CDR3 size: 14 residues. Unmatched junction bases numbered 4, after V lost 3 bases and J lost 5 bases. Germline CDR1 and CDR2: SGDLS and YYNGEE. This CDR3 is CASSARTGGTEAFF. The DNA of the CDR3 is TGTGCCAGCAGCGCCCGGACAGGGGGGACTGAAGCTTTCTTT.

The V gene is TRBV6-6, the J gene TRBJ1-6, with 7 bases lining up with TRBD1. The CDR3 loop spans 15 amino acids. CDR1 is MNHNY, CDR2 SVGAGI, per germline (reference sequence). The J segment lost 7 bases and the V segment lost 4 bases, leaving 7 bases of the junction unmatched. The CDR3 nucleotides read TGTGCCAGCAGTTCGACGGGACAGCCCAATTCACCCCTCCACTTT. This gives the protein CASSSTGQPNSPLHF.

The gene calls are TRBV28 and TRBJ2-3; D might be TRBD1 (5 bases). Trimming pared 4 bases from V and 4 bases from J, leaving 12 bases between. This CDR3 is built from 14 residues. Germline V lookup: CDR1 MDHEN, CDR2 SYDVKM. For the CDR3, the DNA is TGTGCCAGCAGTTACATGACAGTCCCAGATACGCAGTATTTT. It translates to CASSYMTVPDTQYF.

J is TRBJ2-5 and V is TRBV5-1, with D perhaps matching TRBD2 (5 bases). Germline CDR1 reads SGHRS; CDR2 reads YFSETQ. The V and J ends lost 1 base and 1 base respectively, with 11 bases between them. The CDR3 contains 15 residues. CDR3 coding DNA: TGCGCCAGCAGCTTGCTGGGGAGTACCCAAGAGACCCAGTACTTC. Amino acids: CASSLLGSTQETQYF.